These T cell receptor beta chains were read from a single sample in a study of somatic mutations in cytotoxic T cells in rheumatoid arthritis. TCRdb's table, derived via immunoSEQ multiplex PCR, lists solely in-frame clones and lacks some. The repertoire holds more than 15,000 clones, with 80% as singletons. The sequenced sample consisted of CD8+ T cells sorted from blood. The receptors derive from an adult with rheumatoid arthritis. Each CDR3 is given with its conserved first and last residue.

j_gene | v_gene | CDR3aa
TRBJ2-7 | TRBV6-1 | CASSEAPGSSSYEQYF
TRBJ2-7 | TRBV2 | CASRKLYEQYF
TRBJ1-4 | TRBV9 | CASSPGGGSGKLFF
TRBJ1-1 | TRBV19 | CATRTGGTEAFF
TRBJ2-1 | TRBV9 | CASSVAGGGNLNEQFF
TRBJ1-2 | TRBV6-5 | CASSQRGRGGGYTF
TRBJ2-3 | TRBV7-9 | CASRTARPDTQYF
TRBJ2-1 | TRBV19 | CASSVSFAGGNEQFF
TRBJ2-7 | TRBV18 | CASSPHNRGFAEQYF
TRBJ1-2 | TRBV27 | CASSSGRDRGRREKGYGYTF
TRBJ1-2 | TRBV13 | CASRLQGHGYTF
TRBJ2-7 | TRBV27 | CASSLALSSYEQYF
TRBJ2-3 | TRBV7-3 | CASSLTSSGGPRDTQYF
TRBJ2-3 | TRBV5-8 | CASSLVPGGDTQYF
TRBJ1-1 | TRBV10-1 | CASHRDRGRYRNTEAFF
TRBJ2-3 | TRBV11-1 | CASRKTGADTQYF
TRBJ1-4 | TRBV30 | CAWSEAGEKLFF
TRBJ2-7 | TRBV7-9 | CASSYPENEQYF
TRBJ2-1 | TRBV5-6 | CASSSTSGSSYNEQFF
TRBJ1-2 | TRBV10-3 | CAISEGGRGGPHYGYTF
TRBJ2-3 | TRBV13 | CASSLSDLGTQYF
TRBJ1-2 | TRBV13 | CASSFGQGGYGYTF
TRBJ1-4 | TRBV6-5 | CASSPTGAGEKLFF
TRBJ1-1 | TRBV27 | CASSQTHWTVEAFF
TRBJ1-4 | TRBV6-5 | CASSPRPDEKLFF
TRBJ2-5 | TRBV11-2 | CASSLSAGDQETQYF
TRBJ1-3 | TRBV6-5 | CASRGDTIYF
TRBJ2-7 | TRBV7-9 | CASSLVRTPYEQYF
TRBJ2-1 | TRBV6-5 | CASSYAKNNEQFF
TRBJ1-4 | TRBV27 | CASSSRDGRYEKLFF
TRBJ2-1 | TRBV7-6 | CASSWIHSPDNEQFF
TRBJ2-7 | TRBV4-1 | CASSQAFGADYEQYF
TRBJ2-1 | TRBV27 | CASSQGFNEQFF
TRBJ2-2 | TRBV9 | CASRTGTGATGELFF
TRBJ1-3 | TRBV7-6 | CASGFGNVGNTIYF
TRBJ1-4 | TRBV11-2 | CASSPMSGFVNEKLFF
TRBJ1-2 | TRBV9 | CASSGPRDRGPYGYTF
TRBJ2-7 | TRBV27 | CASSFDRAYEQYF
TRBJ2-1 | TRBV4-1 | CASSPKGPVGEQFF
TRBJ2-3 | TRBV9 | CASSPPDARDTQYF
TRBJ2-4 | TRBV7-9 | CASSSSGHGERIQYF
TRBJ2-3 | TRBV4-2 | CASSQGTGSSTDTQYF
TRBJ2-1 | TRBV7-9 | CASSSRGNEQFF
TRBJ2-7 | TRBV5-1 | CASSLGTGEFNEQYF
TRBJ2-5 | TRBV6-5 | CASSYSPRETQYF
TRBJ2-2 | TRBV5-6 | CASSPRWGPGTGELFF
TRBJ2-1 | TRBV30 | CAWSVGRRVRDFSYNEQFF
TRBJ2-5 | TRBV2 | CASTVRMLETQYF
TRBJ1-6 | TRBV5-1 | CASSLTLPTKTGNSPLHF
TRBJ2-7 | TRBV19 | CASSIAGVSYEQYF
TRBJ2-2 | TRBV7-9 | CASEELGELFF
TRBJ1-2 | TRBV7-9 | CASSPPQQEIYGYTF
TRBJ2-2 | TRBV6-6 | CASSGPGDTGELFF
TRBJ2-7 | TRBV7-9 | CASSFMLGAGAYEQYF